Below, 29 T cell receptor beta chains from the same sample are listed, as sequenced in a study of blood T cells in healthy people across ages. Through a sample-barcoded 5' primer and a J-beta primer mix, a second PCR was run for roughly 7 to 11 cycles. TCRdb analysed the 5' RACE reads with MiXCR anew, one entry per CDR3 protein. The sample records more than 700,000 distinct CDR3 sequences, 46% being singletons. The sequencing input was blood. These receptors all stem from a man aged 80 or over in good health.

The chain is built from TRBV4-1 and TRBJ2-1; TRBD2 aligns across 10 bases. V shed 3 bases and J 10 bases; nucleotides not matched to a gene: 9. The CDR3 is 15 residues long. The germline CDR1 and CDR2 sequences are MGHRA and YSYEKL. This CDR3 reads CASSHNPNSGREQFF. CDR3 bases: TGCGCCAGCAGCCACAATCCGAATAGCGGGAGGGAGCAGTTCTTC.

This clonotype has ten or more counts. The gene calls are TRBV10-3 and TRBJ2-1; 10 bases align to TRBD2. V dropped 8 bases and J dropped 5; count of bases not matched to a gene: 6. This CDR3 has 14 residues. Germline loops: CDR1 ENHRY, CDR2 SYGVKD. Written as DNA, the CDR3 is TGTGCCATCGGGGCACTAGCGGGGAACAATGAGCAGTTCTTC. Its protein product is CAIGALAGNNEQFF.

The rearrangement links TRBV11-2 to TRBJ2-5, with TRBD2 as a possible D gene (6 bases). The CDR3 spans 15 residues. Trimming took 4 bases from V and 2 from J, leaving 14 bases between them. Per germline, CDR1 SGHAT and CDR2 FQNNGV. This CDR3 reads CASSSRVAAQETQYF. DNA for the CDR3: TGTGCCAGCAGCTCCCGGGTAGCGGCACAAGAGACCCAGTACTTC.

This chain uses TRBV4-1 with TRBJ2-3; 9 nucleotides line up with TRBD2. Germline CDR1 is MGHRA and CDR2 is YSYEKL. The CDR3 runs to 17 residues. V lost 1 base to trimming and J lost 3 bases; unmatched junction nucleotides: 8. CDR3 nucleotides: TGCGCCAGCAGCCAAGGTGGCCCAGCGGGAGGAACAGATACGCAGTATTTT. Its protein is CASSQGGPAGGTDTQYF.

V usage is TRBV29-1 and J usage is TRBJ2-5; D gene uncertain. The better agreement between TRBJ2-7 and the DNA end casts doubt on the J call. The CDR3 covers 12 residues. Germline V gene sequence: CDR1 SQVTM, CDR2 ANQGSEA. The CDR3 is CSVERAGYEQYF. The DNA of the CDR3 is TGCAGCGTTGAAAGGGCCGGCTACGAGCAGTACTTC.

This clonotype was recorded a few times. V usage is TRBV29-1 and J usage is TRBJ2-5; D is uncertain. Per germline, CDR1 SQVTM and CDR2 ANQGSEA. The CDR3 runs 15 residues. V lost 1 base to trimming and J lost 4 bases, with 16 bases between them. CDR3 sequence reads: CSVEGRLENPETQYF. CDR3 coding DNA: TGCAGCGTTGAAGGAAGACTTGAGAATCCAGAGACCCAGTACTTC.

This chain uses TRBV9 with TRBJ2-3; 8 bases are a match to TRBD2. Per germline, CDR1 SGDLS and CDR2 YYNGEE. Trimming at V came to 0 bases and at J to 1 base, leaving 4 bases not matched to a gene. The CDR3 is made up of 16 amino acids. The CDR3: CASSVEDSGGTDTQYF. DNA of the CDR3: TGTGCCAGCAGCGTAGAAGATAGCGGGGGCACAGATACGCAGTATTTT.

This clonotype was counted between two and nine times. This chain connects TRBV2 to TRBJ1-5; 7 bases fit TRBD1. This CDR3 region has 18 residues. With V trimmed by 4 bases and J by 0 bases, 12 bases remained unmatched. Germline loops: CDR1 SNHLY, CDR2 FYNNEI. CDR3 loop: CASSGRDSSLYSNQPQHF. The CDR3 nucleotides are TGTGCCAGCAGTGGTAGGGACAGCTCCCTTTATAGCAATCAGCCCCAGCATTTT.

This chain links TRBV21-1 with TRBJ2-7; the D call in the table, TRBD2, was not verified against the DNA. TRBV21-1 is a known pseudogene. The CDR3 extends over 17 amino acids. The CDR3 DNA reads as TGTGCCAGCAGCTGGGCTAGCTGGATTCCTAGACCAACGAAGCAGTACTTC. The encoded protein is CASSWASWIPRPTKQYF.

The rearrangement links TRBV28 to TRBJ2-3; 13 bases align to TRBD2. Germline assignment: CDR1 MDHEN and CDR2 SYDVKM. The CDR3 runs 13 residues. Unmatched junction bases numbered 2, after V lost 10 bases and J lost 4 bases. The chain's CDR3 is CANGLAGADTQYF. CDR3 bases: TGTGCCAACGGACTAGCGGGAGCAGATACGCAGTATTTT.

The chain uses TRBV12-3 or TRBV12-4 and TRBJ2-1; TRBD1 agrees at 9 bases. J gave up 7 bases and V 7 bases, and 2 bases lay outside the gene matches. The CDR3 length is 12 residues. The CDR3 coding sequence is TGTGCCAGCAACAGGGGGCCGAATGAGCAGTTCTTC. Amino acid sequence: CASNRGPNEQFF.

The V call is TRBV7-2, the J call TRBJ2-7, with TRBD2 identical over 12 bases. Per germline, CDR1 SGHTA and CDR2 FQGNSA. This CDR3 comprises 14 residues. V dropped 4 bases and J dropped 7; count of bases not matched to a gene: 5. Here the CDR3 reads CASSSTSGGNEQYF. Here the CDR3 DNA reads TGTGCCAGCAGCTCTACTAGCGGGGGGAATGAGCAGTACTTC.

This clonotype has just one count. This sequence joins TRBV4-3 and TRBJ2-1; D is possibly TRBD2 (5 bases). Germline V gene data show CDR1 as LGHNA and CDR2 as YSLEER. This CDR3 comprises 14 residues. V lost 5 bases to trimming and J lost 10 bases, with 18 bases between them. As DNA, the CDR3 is TGCGCCAGCAGCAGCGGCCCGCGTGACGGAGAGCAGTTCTTC. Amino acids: CASSSGPRDGEQFF.

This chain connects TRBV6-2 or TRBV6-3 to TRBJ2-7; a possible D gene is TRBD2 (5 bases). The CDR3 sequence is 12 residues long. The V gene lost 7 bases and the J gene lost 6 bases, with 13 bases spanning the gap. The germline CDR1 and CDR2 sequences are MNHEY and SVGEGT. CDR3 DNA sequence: TGTGCCAGCACCTTACGGGCGGGCGAGCAGTACTTC. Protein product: CASTLRAGEQYF.

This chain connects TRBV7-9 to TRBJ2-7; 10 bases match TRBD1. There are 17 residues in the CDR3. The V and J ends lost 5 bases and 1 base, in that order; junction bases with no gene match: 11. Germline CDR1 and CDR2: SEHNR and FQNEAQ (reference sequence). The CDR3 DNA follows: TGTGCCAGCAGCCCGGCGGATGGGGACAGGGGATCCTACGAGCAGTACTTC. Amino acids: CASSPADGDRGSYEQYF. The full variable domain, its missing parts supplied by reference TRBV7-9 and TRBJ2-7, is DTGVSQNPRHKITKRGQNVTFRCDPISEHNRLYWYRQTLGQGPEFLTYFQNEAQLEKSRLLSDRFSAERPKGSFSTLEIQRTEQGDSAMYLCASSPADGDRGSYEQYFGPGTRLTVT.

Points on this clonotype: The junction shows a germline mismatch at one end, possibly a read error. CDR3 residues: CASKGTSASYEQYF. The CDR3 DNA reads TGCGCCAGCAAAGGGACTAGCGCTTCCTACGAGCAGTACTTC. J is TRBJ2-7 and V is TRBV2; 10 bases fit TRBD2. Germline assignment: CDR1 SNHLY and CDR2 FYNNEI. This CDR3 comprises 14 residues.

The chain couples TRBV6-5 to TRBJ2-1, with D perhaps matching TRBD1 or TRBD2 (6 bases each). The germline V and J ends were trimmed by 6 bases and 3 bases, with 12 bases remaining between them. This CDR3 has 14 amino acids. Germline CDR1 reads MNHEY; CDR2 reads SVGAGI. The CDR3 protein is CASRLGGNYNEQFF. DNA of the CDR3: TGTGCCAGCAGGCTAGGGGGGAACTACAATGAGCAGTTCTTC.

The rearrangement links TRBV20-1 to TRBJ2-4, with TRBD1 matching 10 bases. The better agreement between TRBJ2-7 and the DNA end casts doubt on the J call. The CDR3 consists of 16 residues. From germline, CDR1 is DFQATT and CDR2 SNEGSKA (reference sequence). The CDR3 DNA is TGCAGTGCTAGGGTCCGACAGGGGGCAATTAAGTACGAGCAGTACTTC. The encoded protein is CSARVRQGAIKYEQYF.

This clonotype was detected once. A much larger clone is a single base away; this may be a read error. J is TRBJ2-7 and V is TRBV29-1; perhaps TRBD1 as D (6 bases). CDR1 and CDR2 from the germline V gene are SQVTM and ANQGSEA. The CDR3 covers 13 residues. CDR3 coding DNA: TGCAACGTTGATACAGGGCTCTCCTACGAGCAGTACTTC. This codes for CNVDTGLSYEQYF.

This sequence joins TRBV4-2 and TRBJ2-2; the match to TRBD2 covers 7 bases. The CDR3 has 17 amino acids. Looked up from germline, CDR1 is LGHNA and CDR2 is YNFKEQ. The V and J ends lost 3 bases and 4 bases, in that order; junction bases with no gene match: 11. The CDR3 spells CASSHREGRLSTGELFF. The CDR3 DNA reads TGTGCCAGCAGCCATAGGGAGGGGAGGTTGAGCACCGGGGAGCTGTTTTTT.

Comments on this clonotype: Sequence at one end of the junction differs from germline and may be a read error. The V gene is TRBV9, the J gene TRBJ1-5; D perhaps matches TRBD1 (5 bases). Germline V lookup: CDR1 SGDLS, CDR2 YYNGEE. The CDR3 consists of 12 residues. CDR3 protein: CAGSGGFGPQHF. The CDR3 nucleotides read TGTGCCGGCAGTGGGGGTTTTGGGCCCCAGCATTTT. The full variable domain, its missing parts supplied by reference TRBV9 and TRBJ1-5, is DSGVTQTPKHLITATGQRVTLRCSPRSGDLSVYWYQQSLDQGLQFLIQYYNGEERAKGNILERFSAQQFPDLHSELNLSSLELGDSALYFCAGSGGFGPQHFGDGTRLSIL.

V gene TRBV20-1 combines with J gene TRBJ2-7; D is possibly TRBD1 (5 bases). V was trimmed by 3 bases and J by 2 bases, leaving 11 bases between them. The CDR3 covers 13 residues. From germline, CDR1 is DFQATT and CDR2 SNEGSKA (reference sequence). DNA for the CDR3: TGCAGTGCTAGTACCGACAGAGCCTACGAGCAGTACTTC. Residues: CSASTDRAYEQYF.

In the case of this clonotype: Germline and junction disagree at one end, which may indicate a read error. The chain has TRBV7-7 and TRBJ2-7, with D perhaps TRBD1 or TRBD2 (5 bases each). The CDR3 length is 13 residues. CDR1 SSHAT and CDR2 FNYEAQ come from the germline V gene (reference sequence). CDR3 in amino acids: CASTDARGGEQYF. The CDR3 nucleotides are TGTGCTAGCACCGACGCCCGGGGCGGTGAGCAGTACTTC.

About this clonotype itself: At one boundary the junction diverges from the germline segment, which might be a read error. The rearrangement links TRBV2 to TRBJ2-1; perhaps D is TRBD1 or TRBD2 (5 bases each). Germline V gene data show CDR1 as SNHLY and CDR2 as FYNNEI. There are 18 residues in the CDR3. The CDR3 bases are TGTGCCGGCAGCTTGGCCCCTCTAGCAGGGAGTACCTACAATGAGCAGTTCTTC. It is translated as CAGSLAPLAGSTYNEQFF.

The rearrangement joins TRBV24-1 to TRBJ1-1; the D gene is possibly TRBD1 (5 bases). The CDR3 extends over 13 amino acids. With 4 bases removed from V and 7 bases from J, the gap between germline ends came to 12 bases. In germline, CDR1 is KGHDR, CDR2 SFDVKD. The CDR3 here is CATSEGQEDEAFF. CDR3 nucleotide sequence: TGTGCCACCAGTGAGGGGCAGGAGGATGAAGCTTTCTTT.

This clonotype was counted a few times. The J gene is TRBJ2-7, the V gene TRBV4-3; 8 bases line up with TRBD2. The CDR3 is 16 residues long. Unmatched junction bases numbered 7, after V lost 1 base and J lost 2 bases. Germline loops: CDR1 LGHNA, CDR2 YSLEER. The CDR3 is CASSQATTAGAYEQYF. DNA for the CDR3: TGCGCCAGCAGCCAAGCTACCACAGCGGGAGCCTACGAGCAGTACTTC.

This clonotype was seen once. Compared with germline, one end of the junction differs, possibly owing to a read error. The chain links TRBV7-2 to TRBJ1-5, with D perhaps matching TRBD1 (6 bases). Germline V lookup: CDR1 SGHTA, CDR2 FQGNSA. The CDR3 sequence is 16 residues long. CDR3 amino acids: CASSRGGQISSQPQHF. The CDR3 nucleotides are TGTGCCAGCAGCCGGGGCGGACAGATCAGCAGTCAGCCCCAGCATTTT.

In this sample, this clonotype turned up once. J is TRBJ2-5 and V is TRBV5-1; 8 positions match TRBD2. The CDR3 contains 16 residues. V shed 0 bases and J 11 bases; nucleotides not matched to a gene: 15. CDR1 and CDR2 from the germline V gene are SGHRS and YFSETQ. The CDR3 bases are TGCGCCAGCAGCTTGGCCCAACGGGAGGGCCGGAATGAGCAGTACTTC. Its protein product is CASSLAQREGRNEQYF.

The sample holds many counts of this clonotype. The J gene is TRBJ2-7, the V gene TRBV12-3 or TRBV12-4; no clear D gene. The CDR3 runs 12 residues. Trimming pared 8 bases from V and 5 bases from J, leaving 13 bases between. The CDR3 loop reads CASQLGKNEQYF. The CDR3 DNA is TGTGCCAGCCAATTGGGGAAAAACGAGCAGTACTTC.